The sequence of this T cell receptor beta chain was determined in a study of PD-1 blockade in classical Hodgkin lymphoma. For the study at large: Every 2 weeks, patients got 3 mg/kg intravenous nivolumab. General study findings and limits: The drivers behind the repertoire differences, possibly disease activity or prior therapy, remain undefined. It was reported that newly diagnosed patients had less baseline TCR diversity than healthy donors. CD4+ but not CD8+ TCR diversity rose significantly by C4D1.

TCRdb's table, derived via immunoSEQ multiplex PCR, lists solely in-frame clones and lacks some. In the table there are roughly 21,000 clones, about 70% of which are singletons. As regards this clone: No antigen is known for it. Other DNA sequences of this sample code for an identical CDR3.

Time point reported: cycle 4 day 1 (C4D1), after six to seven weeks of nivolumab. Every single patient, without exception, relapsed after autologous stem cell transplantation, and brentuximab vedotin exposure varied. The CDR3 contains 15 residues. V lost 6 bases, J lost 5 bases, and 8 bases stayed unmatched. Germline V CDR1 and CDR2: SSHAT, FNYEAQ (reference sequence). The source is a human donor with classical Hodgkin lymphoma. The V and J genes are TRBV7-7 and TRBJ2-5, with 11 bases lining up with TRBD1. The sample here was peripheral blood mononuclear cells (PBMCs), taken before the fourth cycle of nivolumab. The CDR3 reads CASSPPGTGGETQYF. DNA for the CDR3: TGTGCCAGCAGTCCGCCCGGGACAGGGGGGGAGACCCAGTACTTC.